Reported below is one TCR beta chain. Assay used: immunoSEQ multiplex PCR; TCRdb lists only in-frame clones, some missing. This repertoire shows under 20,000 clones, 85% to 90% found once; its top ten account for about 9.6%. Deletions cut 1 base from V and 0 bases from J, with 6 bases between. The germline gives CDR1 LNHNV, CDR2 YYDKDF (reference sequence). This CDR3 has 15 residues. These data belong to a study of T cell changes during pregnancy in multiple sclerosis. Material: CD8+ T cells from peripheral blood mononuclear cells, obtained after pregnancy. This chain joins TRBV15 and TRBJ2-2; TRBD1 might be the D (5 bases). The TCR originated in a female donor with multiple sclerosis, enrolled in a pregnancy study. Here the CDR3 DNA reads TGTGCCACCAGCAGAGGCAGGGCGAACACCGGGGAGCTGTTTTTT. It translates to CATSRGRANTGELFF.